Listed here is a single TCR beta chain. Its antigen remains unknown. This sample is part of a study of neoadjuvant nivolumab and ipilimumab in lung cancer. Study-wide points: TCR richness and clonality were higher in tumors than adjacent uninvolved lung. Blood richness before therapy tracked richness in tumors resected after neoadjuvant therapy.

The method was immunoSEQ multiplex PCR; TCRdb's version includes in-frame clones alone and lacks a portion of them. The profile covers fewer than 20,000 clones, with 65% to 85% appearing a single time and approximately 9% taken by the ten largest. The sequence was obtained from an adult with non-small cell lung cancer. The source was tumor tissue, collected after neoadjuvant nivolumab, alone or with ipilimumab, at or shortly before surgery.

In DNA, the CDR3 is TGTGCCAGTACCTGGATTGGGGGGGGGCTTAGGAACACTGAAGCTTTCTTT. Translating it yields CASTWIGGGLRNTEAFF. The genes are TRBV5-5 and TRBJ1-1, with a tentative D call TRBD1 (6 bases). The CDR3 has 17 amino acids. With 8 bases removed from V and 1 base from J, the gap between germline ends came to 24 bases. Germline CDR1 and CDR2: SGHKS and YYEKEE (reference sequence).